This TCR beta chain appears in the sequencing data of a study of blood T cell repertoires in COVID-19. Study summary: Nucleic acid was either cDNA or gDNA, and it came from T cells, B-cell-depleted T cells, or PBMCs.

V was clipped by 5 bases and J by 0 bases, with 12 bases between them. The CDR3 runs to 15 residues. Germline lookup yields CDR1 MNHEY and CDR2 SVGEGT. TCRdb's copy holds only in-frame clones and misses some; the assay was immunoSEQ multiplex PCR. The sample includes hundreds of thousands of clones, 83% of them seen just once. The J gene is TRBJ2-3, the V gene TRBV6-2 or TRBV6-3; D is unclear. The origin of this receptor is a woman aged 50 to 60 who had recovered from COVID-19. Sequenced: peripheral blood. The CDR3 is CASSPVLPSTDTQYF. The CDR3 bases are TGTGCCAGCAGTCCCGTACTCCCTAGCACAGATACGCAGTATTTT.